This T cell receptor (beta chain) is from a study of T cell responses to AZD1222 COVID-19 vaccine. Regarding this clone: Its antigen is as yet unknown.

Generated by immunoSEQ multiplex PCR, the TCRdb table keeps only in-frame clones and is missing some. The profile shows 130,000 to 150,000 clones, 85% to 95% of them singletons. Whole-study results and caveats: Repertoires were collected only later (after the peak T cell response had occurred). Regions 160-218 and 743-854 dominated among vaccine-associated CD4 TCRs spanning spike. Regions left unmutated in variants are reportedly the target of nearly half of spike-specific TCRs.

Germline values: CDR1 SGHNT, CDR2 YYREEE (reference sequence). Trimming left V 4 bases short and J 7 bases short, with 20 bases between. The CDR3 is 15 residues long. The receptor comes from an adult who had recovered from COVID-19. The chain combines TRBV5-4 with TRBJ1-2; D might be TRBD1 (6 bases). The sample consisted of peripheral blood, taken after recovery from COVID-19. In DNA form, the CDR3 reads TGTGCCAGCAGCGACATCCAGGGGATCGTAGCTGGCTACACCTTC. The encoded protein is CASSDIQGIVAGYTF.